The 10 T cell receptor beta chains in this list originate from one sample, sequenced in a study of T cells in Graves' hyperthyroidism and ophthalmopathy. RNA transcripts were the template for amplifying TCR beta CDR3 regions. HTBI primers drove first-round RT-PCR of the TCR CDR3. TCRdb redid the calling of the multiplex PCR reads with MiXCR, one entry per CDR3 protein. Of some 400,000 distinct CDR3 sequences in the sample, roughly 19% were seen once. Material: blood. These receptor sequences come from a woman younger than 30 with Graves' hyperthyroidism.

There are many counts of this clonotype. The chain has TRBV12-3 or TRBV12-4 and TRBJ1-1; D unclear. Trimming removed 5 bases from V and 5 bases from J, with 9 bases in between. CDR3 length: 12 amino acids. DNA of the CDR3: TGTGCCAGCAGTCCTTGGGAAACTGAAGCTTTCTTT. This codes for CASSPWETEAFF.

This clonotype showed up many times. The rearrangement joins TRBV6-5 to TRBJ2-7, with TRBD1 matching over 11 bases. The length of the CDR3 is 16 residues. From germline, CDR1 is MNHEY and CDR2 SVGAGI. Trimming cost V 4 bases and J 4 bases; bases outside gene matches: 9. The CDR3 DNA is TGTGCCAGCAGTTCCCATCGGACAGGGGGCGCGTACGAGCAGTACTTC. Amino acids: CASSSHRTGGAYEQYF.

This clonotype was seen at least ten times. The chain joins TRBV19 to TRBJ1-1; D perhaps matches TRBD1 (6 bases). The CDR3 contains 11 residues. Germline CDR1 reads LNHDA; CDR2 reads SQIVND (reference sequence). The CDR3 loop is CGGAANTEAFF. Here the CDR3 DNA reads TGTGGGGGGGCGGCCAACACTGAAGCTTTCTTT.

There are many counts of this clonotype. V and J are TRBV5-1 and TRBJ2-2; D is unresolved. Germline V lookup: CDR1 SGHRS, CDR2 YFSETQ. The CDR3 consists of 12 residues. V lost 6 bases to trimming and J lost 7 bases, with 10 bases between them. In DNA form, the CDR3 reads TGCGCCAGCACTGAGGTCAGCGGGGAGCTGTTTTTT. Its protein product is CASTEVSGELFF.

The genes are TRBV4-1 and TRBJ1-2; 7 nucleotides agree with TRBD1. The CDR3 extends over 17 amino acids. Germline CDR1 and CDR2: MGHRA and YSYEKL. Trimming at V came to 1 base and at J to 1 base, leaving 9 bases not matched to a gene. CDR3 protein: CASSQVKGAHGNYGYTF. The CDR3 DNA follows: TGCGCCAGCAGCCAAGTGAAGGGGGCGCATGGTAACTATGGCTACACCTTC.

CDR3 sequence (DNA): TGTGCCAGCAGTCGCGGGACAGTCCCCTCCTACGAGCAGTACTTC. Protein sequence: CASSRGTVPSYEQYF. The chain is built from TRBV6-1 and TRBJ2-7; D possibly corresponds to TRBD1 (7 bases). The CDR3 has 15 amino acids. CDR1 and CDR2 from the germline V gene are MNHNS and SASEGT. V was clipped by 5 bases and J by 0 bases, with 14 bases between them.

This clonotype was picked up many times. This chain connects TRBV6-1 to TRBJ1-5; unclear D gene. Germline loops: CDR1 MNHNS, CDR2 SASEGT. V lost 7 bases to trimming and J lost 0 bases, with 13 bases between them. The CDR3 is 15 residues long. CDR3: CASTRYSHSNQPQHF. In nucleotides, the CDR3 is TGTGCCAGCACCAGATACAGTCATAGCAATCAGCCCCAGCATTTT.

At least ten counts were recorded for this clonotype. V is TRBV6-1 and J is TRBJ2-7; D call uncertain. V was pared by 7 bases and J by 2 bases, with 9 bases between. This CDR3 has 12 residues. Germline V gene sequence: CDR1 MNHNS, CDR2 SASEGT. CDR3: CASNGSPYEQYF. Written as DNA, the CDR3 is TGTGCCAGCAATGGCAGCCCCTACGAGCAGTACTTC.

V gene TRBV19 combines with J gene TRBJ1-1; 7 bases align to TRBD1. Looked up from germline, CDR1 is LNHDA and CDR2 is SQIVND (reference sequence). The trim removed 3 bases at V and 1 base at J, leaving 5 bases unmatched. There are 15 residues in the CDR3. The CDR3 nucleotides read TGTGCCAGTAGTATGGCGACAGGGACGAACACTGAAGCTTTCTTT. Translating it yields CASSMATGTNTEAFF.

This clonotype was seen repeatedly, ten times or more. The rearrangement uses TRBV11-1 and TRBJ1-2; perhaps TRBD1 as D (6 bases). The CDR3 totals 13 residues. Trimming pared 10 bases from V and 2 bases from J, leaving 14 bases between. Germline V gives CDR1 SGHAT, CDR2 FQDESV (reference sequence). CDR3 in DNA: TGTGCCACCTCGCGGGGGCTGAACTATGGCTACACCTTC. Amino acid sequence: CATSRGLNYGYTF.